The TCR beta chain under discussion was sequenced for a study of shared clonotypes between healthy human individuals. V dropped 2 bases and J dropped 1; count of bases not matched to a gene: 2. The CDR3 consists of 14 residues. Per the germline V gene, CDR1 is SGHRS and CDR2 is YFSETQ. The protocol was immunoSEQ multiplex PCR, while the TCRdb copy is restricted to in-frame clones and leaves out a portion. The sample comprises under 600,000 clones, over 60% of which are singletons, and under 15% rests with the top ten. Caucasian adults living in Nashville, Tennessee, provided all samples. The sample was PBMCs. The gene calls are TRBV5-1 and TRBJ2-5; TRBD1 matches at 7 bases. The sequence was collected from a woman aged 35 to 49 in good health. Some clones in this sample may be carry-over from other donors' samples. CDR3 coding DNA: TGCGCCAGCAGCTTAGAGGGGGCCCAAGAGACCCAGTACTTC. It yields the protein CASSLEGAQETQYF.